A single sample is the source of the 18 T cell receptor beta chains below, sequenced in a study of blood T cell repertoires in COVID-19. Here immunoSEQ multiplex PCR was the method, and the copy in TCRdb shows in-frame clones only, minus some. The table shows approximately 220,000 clones, with about 86% occurring only once. The specimen was peripheral blood. These receptors all stem from a woman in her twenties or thirties who had recovered from COVID-19.

The rearrangement joins TRBV28 to TRBJ1-6; D remains ambiguous. Germline assignment: CDR1 MDHEN and CDR2 SYDVKM. The CDR3 is made up of 11 amino acids. V lost 5 bases and J 7 bases, leaving 3 bases between the germline ends. CDR3 sequence reads: CASSLNSPLHF. CDR3 nucleotides: TGTGCCAGCAGTCTGAATTCACCCCTCCACTTT.

The chain links TRBV5-8 to TRBJ2-2, with D possibly being TRBD2 (6 bases). This CDR3 spans 15 amino acids. V was trimmed by 0 bases and J by 6 bases, leaving 12 bases between them. Per germline, CDR1 SGHTS and CDR2 YDEGEE. The CDR3 bases are TGTGCCAGCAGCTTGGGACTAGACTTATCCGGGGAGCTGTTTTTT. Amino acid sequence: CASSLGLDLSGELFF. The complete variable domain, with remaining parts taken from reference TRBV5-8 and TRBJ2-2, reads EAGVTQSPTHLIKTRGQQATLRCSPISGHTSVYWYQQALGLGLQFLLWYDEGEERNRGNFPPRFSGRQFPNYSSELNVNALELEDSALYLCASSLGLDLSGELFFGEGSRLTVL.

This chain connects TRBV24-1 to TRBJ1-4; 7 bases fit TRBD1. Germline-derived CDR1 and CDR2 are KGHDR and SFDVKD. This CDR3 contains 13 residues. V gave up 10 bases and J gave up 4 bases; unmatched junction bases: 5. CDR3 loop: CATGTAVNEKLFF. In nucleotides, the CDR3 is TGTGCCACTGGGACAGCAGTTAATGAAAAACTGTTTTTT.

This rearrangement joins TRBV6-4 to TRBJ2-3, with 9 bases that match TRBD2. There are 15 residues in the CDR3. J gave up 1 base and V 6 bases, and 5 bases lay outside the gene matches. CDR1 is MRHNA and CDR2 is SNTAGT in the germline V gene. This CDR3 is CASRASGIGTDTQYF. As DNA, the CDR3 is TGTGCCAGCAGAGCTAGCGGGATTGGCACAGATACGCAGTATTTT.

The CDR3 loop reads CASSLGQGLPYEKLFF. The CDR3 coding sequence is TGTGCCAGCAGCTTAGGACAGGGGTTACCATATGAAAAACTGTTTTTT. The chain carries TRBV11-2 and TRBJ1-4; 8 positions agree with TRBD1. V shed 1 base, J shed 6 bases, and the junction held 7 bases outside the gene matches. There are 16 residues in the CDR3. Germline CDR1 is SGHAT and CDR2 is FQNNGV.

This clone was seen just once. This chain connects TRBV5-1 to TRBJ2-7; the D gene is possibly TRBD1 (5 bases). V lost 2 bases and J 3 bases, leaving 12 bases between the germline ends. Germline loops: CDR1 SGHRS, CDR2 YFSETQ. This CDR3 has 14 residues. The CDR3 sequence is CASSFGQGLYEQYF. Here the CDR3 DNA reads TGCGCCAGCAGCTTCGGGCAGGGCCTCTACGAGCAGTACTTC.

The rearrangement joins TRBV12-3 or TRBV12-4 to TRBJ2-7; 7 bases agree with TRBD1. Trimming at V came to 8 bases and at J to 3 bases, leaving 4 bases not matched to a gene. This CDR3 has 12 amino acids. The CDR3 DNA reads as TGTGCCAGCCGCCGACAGGGCTACGAGCAGTACTTC. It specifies CASRRQGYEQYF.

This chain uses TRBV24-1 with TRBJ1-2, with 9 positions matching TRBD1. V was pared by 3 bases and J by 5 bases, with 3 bases of the junction left unmatched. Germline values: CDR1 KGHDR, CDR2 SFDVKD. This CDR3 has 14 residues. The CDR3 is CATSDLTGGYGYTF. In DNA form, the CDR3 reads TGTGCCACCAGTGATCTGACAGGGGGATATGGCTACACCTTC.

This chain joins TRBV12-3 or TRBV12-4 and TRBJ1-2, with D maybe TRBD1 (6 bases). V lost 6 bases to trimming and J lost 7 bases, with 15 bases between them. The CDR3 totals 13 residues. Written as DNA, the CDR3 is TGTGCCAGCAGATTCTCAGGGGCGGCTGGCTACACCTTC. It yields the protein CASRFSGAAGYTF.

V gene TRBV5-1 combines with J gene TRBJ2-2, with TRBD2 identical over 13 bases. The CDR3 is made up of 16 amino acids. Per the germline V gene, CDR1 is SGHRS and CDR2 is YFSETQ. After removal of 2 bases from V and 6 bases from J, the junction contained 4 bases not matched to a gene. The CDR3 is CASSFGLAGVAGELFF. The CDR3, as DNA: TGCGCCAGCAGCTTTGGACTAGCGGGAGTAGCCGGGGAGCTGTTTTTT.

This chain uses TRBV7-8 with TRBJ1-2, with D perhaps TRBD1 (5 bases). Trimming pared 0 bases from V and 4 bases from J, leaving 15 bases between. The germline CDR1 and CDR2 sequences are SGHVS and FQNEAQ. The CDR3 runs to 16 residues. CDR3 DNA sequence: TGTGCCAGCAGCTTAGCGCCAAGGGGAAGAGGCTATGGCTACACCTTC. It translates to CASSLAPRGRGYGYTF.

V usage is TRBV28 and J usage is TRBJ1-2; D is possibly TRBD1 (6 bases). The CDR3 has 16 amino acids. Germline-derived CDR1 and CDR2 are MDHEN and SYDVKM. V dropped 6 bases and J dropped 8 bases, with 25 bases sitting between them. The CDR3 DNA follows: TGTGCCAGCAGAACAGCCGGGGGGCCGGCGGTCGGAGGCTACACCTTC. This sequence encodes CASRTAGGPAVGGYTF.

The V call is TRBV6-5, the J call TRBJ2-1; 8 nucleotides match TRBD1. The V gene's germline CDR1 is MNHEY and CDR2 SVGAGI. The CDR3 consists of 15 residues. The trim removed 6 bases at V and 0 bases at J, leaving 4 bases unmatched. For the CDR3, the DNA is TGTGCCAGCAGCCCGGACAGGGACTCCTACAATGAGCAGTTCTTC. Amino acids: CASSPDRDSYNEQFF.

The chain carries TRBV5-1 and TRBJ2-5; D gene unclear. The V gene's germline CDR1 is SGHRS and CDR2 YFSETQ. V lost 0 bases and J lost 2, with 8 bases in between. The CDR3 is 14 amino acids. DNA for the CDR3: TGCGCCAGCAGCTTGGTGGGCAGTCAAGAGACCCAGTACTTC. Translation gives CASSLVGSQETQYF.

This rearrangement joins TRBV6-1 to TRBJ1-2; 9 bases fit TRBD1. After removal of 3 bases from V and 8 bases from J, the junction contained 10 bases not matched to a gene. The germline V gene has CDR1 MNHNS and CDR2 SASEGT. The length of the CDR3 is 15 residues. The CDR3 is CASSDRGQGREGYTF. The DNA for the CDR3 is TGTGCCAGCAGTGACCGAGGACAGGGGCGCGAAGGCTACACCTTC.

This clone has a handful of counts. V usage is TRBV5-4 and J usage is TRBJ2-5, with D maybe TRBD2 (5 bases). Trimming stripped 2 bases from V and 4 bases from J, with 12 bases between. Germline V lookup: CDR1 SGHNT, CDR2 YYREEE (reference sequence). This CDR3 is 14 amino acids long. CDR3 residues: CASSFKGGSETQYF. The CDR3 coding sequence is TGTGCCAGCAGCTTCAAGGGCGGGTCAGAGACCCAGTACTTC.

This chain joins TRBV28 and TRBJ1-2; D remains ambiguous. The CDR3 has 14 amino acids. The germline V and J ends were trimmed by 3 bases and 2 bases, with 10 bases remaining between them. Per the germline V gene, CDR1 is MDHEN and CDR2 is SYDVKM. CDR3 residues: CASSFGGTNYGYTF. CDR3 sequence (DNA): TGTGCCAGCAGTTTCGGCGGCACCAACTATGGCTACACCTTC.

The chain recombines TRBV30 with TRBJ2-3; D gene uncertain. V shed 0 bases and J shed 6 bases, with 4 bases lying between them. Germline loops: CDR1 GTSNPN, CDR2 SVGIG (reference sequence). This CDR3 is built from 11 residues. The DNA for the CDR3 is TGTGCCTGGAGTGTACTGGATACGCAGTATTTT. This sequence encodes CAWSVLDTQYF.